This is a list of T cell receptor beta chains from one sample in a study of memory CD8 T cells in hepatitis C reinfection. Sequencing used immunoSEQ multiplex PCR; TCRdb keeps in-frame clones, though not all of them. The sample has about 50,000 clones; approximately 89% are singletons. The sample consisted of naive CD8+ T cells sorted from blood. These receptors came from a man aged 18 to 30 with hepatitis C virus infection. The CDR3 runs from the conserved cysteine through the conserved F or W. D genes are given only for firm matches. Part of the rows lack a size; the others show once, few, many or a class for expanded clones.

V gene: TRBV2; D gene: -; clone size: -; J gene: TRBJ2-7; CDR3 protein: CASSEGGHYEQYF; CDR3 DNA: TGTGCCAGCAGTGAAGGGGGACACTACGAGCAGTACTTC
V gene: TRBV27; D gene: TRBD1; clone size: -; J gene: TRBJ2-5; CDR3 protein: CASQGESQETQYF; CDR3 DNA: TGTGCCAGCCAGGGGGAGTCCCAAGAGACCCAGTACTTC
V gene: TRBV25-1; D gene: TRBD2; clone size: -; J gene: TRBJ2-3; CDR3 protein: CATNPGGDTQYF; CDR3 DNA: TGTGCCACCAACCCGGGGGGGGATACGCAGTATTTT
V gene: TRBV27; D gene: TRBD1; clone size: -; J gene: TRBJ1-2; CDR3 protein: CASSPHVTGQSSKGYGYTF; CDR3 DNA: TGTGCCAGCAGTCCTCACGTCACGGGACAGTCCTCTAAAGGCTATGGCTACACCTTC
V gene: TRBV5-1; D gene: -; clone size: -; J gene: TRBJ2-1; CDR3 protein: CASSFEWEPQYNEQFF; CDR3 DNA: TGCGCCAGCAGCTTCGAGTGGGAGCCTCAATACAATGAGCAGTTCTTC
V gene: TRBV7-8; D gene: TRBD2; clone size: -; J gene: TRBJ2-3; CDR3 protein: CASSLLGLAGVVDTQYF; CDR3 DNA: TGTGCCAGCAGCTTATTGGGACTAGCGGGAGTGGTAGATACGCAGTATTTT
V gene: TRBV27; D gene: TRBD2; clone size: -; J gene: TRBJ2-2; CDR3 protein: CASATSVAGELFF; CDR3 DNA: TGTGCCAGCGCGACTAGCGTCGCCGGGGAGCTGTTTTTT
V gene: TRBV19; D gene: -; clone size: -; J gene: TRBJ2-7; CDR3 protein: CASSTRIDYGQYF; CDR3 DNA: TGTGCCAGTAGTACCAGGATAGACTACGGGCAGTACTTC
V gene: TRBV9; D gene: -; clone size: -; J gene: TRBJ2-2; CDR3 protein: CASSVGGATGELFF; CDR3 DNA: TGTGCCAGCAGCGTGGGGGGAGCCACCGGGGAGCTGTTTTTT
V gene: TRBV11-2; D gene: -; clone size: -; J gene: TRBJ2-2; CDR3 protein: CASSLRQYTGELFF; CDR3 DNA: TGTGCCAGCAGCTTAAGACAGTATACCGGGGAGCTGTTTTTT
V gene: TRBV7-9; D gene: -; clone size: -; J gene: TRBJ2-3; CDR3 protein: CASSLGQGRTDTQYF; CDR3 DNA: TGTGCCAGCAGCTTAGGTCAGGGGCGGACAGATACGCAGTATTTT
V gene: TRBV30; D gene: -; clone size: once; J gene: TRBJ2-3; CDR3 protein: CAWTITGGGDTQYF; CDR3 DNA: TGTGCCTGGACCATCACCGGGGGAGGAGATACGCAGTATTTT
V gene: TRBV28; D gene: -; clone size: -; J gene: TRBJ1-4; CDR3 protein: CASSFSGGRNEKLFF; CDR3 DNA: TGTGCCAGCAGTTTCTCCGGGGGAAGGAATGAAAAACTGTTTTTT
V gene: TRBV4-1; D gene: TRBD1; clone size: -; J gene: TRBJ2-5; CDR3 protein: CASSQGFNRGEETQYF; CDR3 DNA: TGCGCCAGCAGCCAAGGATTTAACAGGGGCGAGGAGACCCAGTACTTC
V gene: TRBV10-2; D gene: -; clone size: -; J gene: TRBJ2-1; CDR3 protein: CASSEDSSSYNEQFF; CDR3 DNA: TGCGCCAGCAGTGAGGACTCTAGCTCCTACAATGAGCAGTTCTTC
V gene: TRBV27; D gene: -; clone size: -; J gene: TRBJ2-5; CDR3 protein: CASSLGGGVGETQYF; CDR3 DNA: TGTGCCAGCAGTTTAGGCGGGGGCGTCGGAGAGACCCAGTACTTC
V gene: TRBV5-6; D gene: -; clone size: -; J gene: TRBJ1-2; CDR3 protein: CASTPGGRAAGYTF; CDR3 DNA: TGTGCCAGCACCCCCGGGGGGAGGGCCGCTGGCTACACCTTC
V gene: TRBV11-2; D gene: TRBD2; clone size: -; J gene: TRBJ2-5; CDR3 protein: CASSTIAGGHETQYF; CDR3 DNA: TGTGCCAGCAGCACAATAGCGGGGGGGCATGAGACCCAGTACTTC
V gene: TRBV5-8; D gene: TRBD1; clone size: -; J gene: TRBJ1-5; CDR3 protein: CASSLYRGGNQPQHF; CDR3 DNA: TGTGCCAGCAGCTTGTACAGGGGGGGCAATCAGCCCCAGCATTTT
V gene: TRBV7-3; D gene: -; clone size: -; J gene: TRBJ2-1; CDR3 protein: CASSLPEQGWRNEQFF; CDR3 DNA: TGTGCCAGCAGCTTGCCAGAACAGGGTTGGAGGAATGAGCAGTTCTTC
V gene: TRBV15; D gene: TRBD2; clone size: -; J gene: TRBJ2-7; CDR3 protein: CATSRLAGGPYEQYF; CDR3 DNA: TGTGCCACCAGCAGATTAGCGGGAGGCCCCTACGAGCAGTACTTC
V gene: TRBV19; D gene: TRBD2; clone size: -; J gene: TRBJ2-1; CDR3 protein: CASSSRLAGLGNEQFF; CDR3 DNA: TGTGCCAGTAGTTCTCGCCTAGCGGGGCTGGGGAATGAGCAGTTCTTC
V gene: TRBV7-8; D gene: TRBD2; clone size: -; J gene: TRBJ2-7; CDR3 protein: CASSALTSIYEQYF; CDR3 DNA: TGTGCCAGCAGCGCCCTGACTAGCATCTACGAGCAGTACTTC
V gene: TRBV7-9; D gene: -; clone size: -; J gene: TRBJ2-5; CDR3 protein: CASTPGGLPGTQYF; CDR3 DNA: TGTGCCAGCACCCCCGGAGGCCTCCCGGGGACCCAGTACTTC
V gene: TRBV6-5; D gene: -; clone size: -; J gene: TRBJ2-2; CDR3 protein: CASSDGTGAGELFF; CDR3 DNA: TGTGCCAGCAGTGACGGGACTGGCGCCGGGGAGCTGTTTTTT
V gene: TRBV12-5; D gene: TRBD1; clone size: -; J gene: TRBJ2-1; CDR3 protein: CASGFGQGRWSEFF; CDR3 DNA: TGTGCTAGTGGTTTTGGACAGGGCCGGTGGTCTGAGTTCTTC
V gene: TRBV19; D gene: TRBD1; clone size: once; J gene: TRBJ2-3; CDR3 protein: CASSSRQGAADTQYF; CDR3 DNA: TGTGCCAGTAGTTCTCGACAGGGGGCAGCGGATACGCAGTATTTT
V gene: TRBV2; D gene: -; clone size: once; J gene: TRBJ2-5; CDR3 protein: CATQQRREQETQYF; CDR3 DNA: TGTGCCACCCAACAGAGGCGGGAACAAGAGACCCAGTACTTC
V gene: TRBV4-1; D gene: -; clone size: -; J gene: TRBJ2-1; CDR3 protein: CASSQDRTGNEQFF; CDR3 DNA: TGCGCCAGCAGCCAAGATAGGACTGGGAATGAGCAGTTCTTC
V gene: TRBV13; D gene: -; clone size: -; J gene: TRBJ2-1; CDR3 protein: CASSSRGSSYNEQFF; CDR3 DNA: TGTGCCAGCAGCTCCCGGGGGAGCTCCTACAATGAGCAGTTCTTC